This T cell receptor beta chain originates from a study of blood T cell repertoires in COVID-19. On the study more broadly: Acute and convalescent COVID-19 specimens originated in the United States, Italy and Spain. PBMCs, B-cell-depleted T cells, or T cells were the source of the cDNA or gDNA that made up the material.

In the case of this clone: Just one base apart from a much larger clone, this may be a read error. Other DNA sequences in the sample encode the same CDR3.

In the original processing: Quantification of nucleated cells was approximated via reference gene primer amplification. Clones were read by immunoSEQ multiplex PCR, and TCRdb kept only the in-frame ones, dropping some. The DNA gave D and trimming, while V, J and clone size come from that table. In the table there are more than 250,000 clones, about 82% of which are singletons. Trimming pared 0 bases from V and 2 bases from J, leaving 3 bases between. Germline-derived CDR1 and CDR2 are SGHNT and YYREEE (reference sequence). This CDR3 region has 12 residues. The rearrangement joins TRBV5-4 to TRBJ2-7, with D hard to call. The origin of this receptor is a man over 45 with active or convalescent COVID-19. The sequenced sample consisted of peripheral blood. The CDR3 reads CASSLDTYEQYF. CDR3 sequence (DNA): TGTGCCAGCAGCTTGGACACCTACGAGCAGTACTTC.